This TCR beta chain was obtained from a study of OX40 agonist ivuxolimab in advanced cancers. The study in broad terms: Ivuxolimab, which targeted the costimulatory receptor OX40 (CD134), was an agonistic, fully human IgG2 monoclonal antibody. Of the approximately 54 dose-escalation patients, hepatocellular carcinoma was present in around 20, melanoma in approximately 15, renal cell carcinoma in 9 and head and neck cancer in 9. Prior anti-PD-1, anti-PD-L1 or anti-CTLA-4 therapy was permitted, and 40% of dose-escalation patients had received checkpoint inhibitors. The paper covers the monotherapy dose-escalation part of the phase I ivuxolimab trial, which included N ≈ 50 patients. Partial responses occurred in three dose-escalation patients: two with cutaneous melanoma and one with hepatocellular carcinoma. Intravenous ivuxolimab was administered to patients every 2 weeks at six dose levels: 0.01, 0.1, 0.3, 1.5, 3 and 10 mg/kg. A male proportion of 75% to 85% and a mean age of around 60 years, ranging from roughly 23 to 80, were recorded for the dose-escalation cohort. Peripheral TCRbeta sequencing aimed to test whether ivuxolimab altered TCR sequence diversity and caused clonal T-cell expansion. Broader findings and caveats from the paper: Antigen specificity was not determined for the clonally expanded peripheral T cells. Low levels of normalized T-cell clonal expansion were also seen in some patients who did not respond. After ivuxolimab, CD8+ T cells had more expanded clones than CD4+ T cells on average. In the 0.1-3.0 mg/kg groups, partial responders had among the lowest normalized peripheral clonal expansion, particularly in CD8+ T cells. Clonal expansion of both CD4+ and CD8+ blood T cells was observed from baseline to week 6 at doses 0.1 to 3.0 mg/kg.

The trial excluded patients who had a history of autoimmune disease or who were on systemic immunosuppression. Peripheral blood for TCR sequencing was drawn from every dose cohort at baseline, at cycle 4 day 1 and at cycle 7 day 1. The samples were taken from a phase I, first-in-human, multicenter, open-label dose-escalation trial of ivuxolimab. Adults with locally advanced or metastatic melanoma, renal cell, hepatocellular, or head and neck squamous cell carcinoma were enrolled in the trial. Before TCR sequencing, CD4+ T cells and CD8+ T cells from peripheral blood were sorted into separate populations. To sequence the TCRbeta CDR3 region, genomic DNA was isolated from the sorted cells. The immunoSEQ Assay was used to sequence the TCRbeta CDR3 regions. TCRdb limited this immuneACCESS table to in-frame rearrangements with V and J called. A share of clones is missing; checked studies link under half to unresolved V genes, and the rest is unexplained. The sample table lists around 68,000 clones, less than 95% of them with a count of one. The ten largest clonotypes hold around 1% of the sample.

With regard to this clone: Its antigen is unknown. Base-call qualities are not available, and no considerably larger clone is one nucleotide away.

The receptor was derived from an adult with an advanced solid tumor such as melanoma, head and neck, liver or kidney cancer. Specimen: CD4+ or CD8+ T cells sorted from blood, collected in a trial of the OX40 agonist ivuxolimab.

The CDR3 reads CAWSKQGANTIYF. Read as DNA, the sequence is TGTGCCTGGAGTAAGCAGGGGGCGAACACCATATATTTT. The rearrangement combines TRBV30 with TRBJ1-3, and TRBD1 matches 8 of the central bases. The CDR3 runs 13 residues from the cysteine to the phenylalanine. CDR3 DNA only is kept here, 39 bases in frame from base 1. The germline V gene encodes CDR1 GTSNPN and CDR2 SVGIG (reference sequence). V is cut back by 2 bases and J by 7 bases, with 4 bases in the junction unmatched.